This note documents a single T cell receptor (beta chain) sequence. Its antigen is still unknown. Production of TCR cDNA was by 5'RACE template switching, which also added a universal primer site and UMIs. In TCRdb, the 5' RACE reads were re-called with MiXCR into one record per CDR3 protein. The sample shows roughly 330,000 distinct CDR3 sequences, 3% to 4.5% of them seen only once. The CDR3 runs to 12 residues. CDR1 DFQATT and CDR2 SNEGSKA come from the germline V gene (reference sequence). V was trimmed by 5 bases and J by 5 bases, leaving 10 bases between them. The data originate from a study of T cells after yellow fever vaccination. Study-wide context: Fractions with few cells were prepared using SMART-Seq v4 Ultra Low Input.

Study-level results: Most clones from primary vaccination were detected again post-booster (just under 97% CD4, 88% CD8). The study found a weaker secondary response that peaked faster, day 5 versus 15.

Sequences were derived from PBMCs, sampled 5 days after the yellow fever booster vaccination. The sequence derives from a man aged 18 to 30 who received the YFV17D yellow fever vaccine. This chain links TRBV20-1 with TRBJ2-1; D possibly corresponds to TRBD1 (6 bases). In DNA, the CDR3 is TGCAGTGCTCGGACAGACAACAATGAGCAGTTCTTC. Its translation: CSARTDNNEQFF.